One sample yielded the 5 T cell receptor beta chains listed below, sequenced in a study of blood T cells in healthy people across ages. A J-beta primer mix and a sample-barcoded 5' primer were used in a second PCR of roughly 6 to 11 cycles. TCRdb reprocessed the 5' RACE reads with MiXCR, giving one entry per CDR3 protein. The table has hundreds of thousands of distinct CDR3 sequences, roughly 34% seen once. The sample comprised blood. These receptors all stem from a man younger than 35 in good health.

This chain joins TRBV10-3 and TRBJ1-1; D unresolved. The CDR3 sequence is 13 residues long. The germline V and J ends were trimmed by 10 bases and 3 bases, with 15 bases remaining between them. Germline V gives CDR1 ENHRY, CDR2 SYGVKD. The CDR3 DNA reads TGTGCCACCCAGGCAAGTACGTACACTGAAGCTTTCTTT. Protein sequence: CATQASTYTEAFF.

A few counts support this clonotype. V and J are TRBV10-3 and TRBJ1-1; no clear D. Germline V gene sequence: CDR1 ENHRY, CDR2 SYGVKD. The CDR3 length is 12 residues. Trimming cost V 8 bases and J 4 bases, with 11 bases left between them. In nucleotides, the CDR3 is TGTGCCATCGGAACCCCGGCCACTGAAGCTTTCTTT. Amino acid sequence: CAIGTPATEAFF.

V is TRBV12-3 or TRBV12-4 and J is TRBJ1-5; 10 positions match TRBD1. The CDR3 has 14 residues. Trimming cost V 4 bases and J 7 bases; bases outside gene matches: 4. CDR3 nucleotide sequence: TGTGCCAGCAGTTCGGGACAGGGGACCCAGCCCCAGCATTTT. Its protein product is CASSSGQGTQPQHF.

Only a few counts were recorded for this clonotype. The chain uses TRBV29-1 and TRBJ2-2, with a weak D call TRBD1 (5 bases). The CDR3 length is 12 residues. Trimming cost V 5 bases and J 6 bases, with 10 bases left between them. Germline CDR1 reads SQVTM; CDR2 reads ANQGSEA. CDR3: CSVHQGSGELFF. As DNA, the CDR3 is TGCAGCGTTCATCAGGGCTCCGGGGAGCTGTTTTTT.

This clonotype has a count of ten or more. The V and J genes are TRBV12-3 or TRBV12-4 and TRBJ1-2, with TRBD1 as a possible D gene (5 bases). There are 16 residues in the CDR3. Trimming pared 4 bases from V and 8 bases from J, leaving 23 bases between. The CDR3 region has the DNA TGTGCCAGCAGTTCCGCCGACAGCATGCTGTGGAAAGGCTACACCTTC. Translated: CASSSADSMLWKGYTF.